This TCR beta chain came from a study of blood T cell repertoires in COVID-19. The CDR3 has 15 amino acids. CDR1 and CDR2 (germline): MNHEY, SVGAGI. Trimming at V came to 4 bases and at J to 8 bases, leaving 13 bases not matched to a gene. Original processing notes: The authors estimated nucleated cell counts from reference gene primer amplification. Measured with immunoSEQ multiplex PCR; TCRdb has only the in-frame clones, and not every one. The V and J calls and clone size were taken over from that table, and D and trimming were inferred from the DNA. This sample has 150,000 to 200,000 clones, with around 81% found just once.

The rearrangement links TRBV6-5 to TRBJ1-2, with 7 bases fitting TRBD1. Sample: peripheral blood. The receptor's source is a human donor with acute or convalescent COVID-19. The donor label of this sample is uncertain. CDR3 residues: CASSSPLQGSWGYTF. The CDR3 DNA reads TGTGCCAGCAGTTCCCCATTACAGGGGAGTTGGGGCTACACCTTC.